This T cell receptor (beta chain) appears in the sequencing data of a study of control samples from healthy donors and cancer patients. TCRdb's table, derived via immunoSEQ multiplex PCR, lists solely in-frame clones and lacks some. Among a few hundred thousand clones listed, around nine tenths were seen once. This CDR3 contains 13 residues. Germline V gene sequence: CDR1 SGHNT, CDR2 YENEEA. V was clipped by 5 bases and J by 7 bases; unmatched bases: 4. The sequence derives from a man aged 35 to 55 with head and neck cancer. What was sequenced was PBMCs. The V call is TRBV11-3, the J call TRBJ2-1; 8 bases align to TRBD1. CDR3 in amino acids: CASSLQGVNEQFF. CDR3 DNA: TGTGCCAGCAGCCTACAGGGGGTGAATGAGCAGTTCTTC.